These T cell receptor beta chains were read from a single sample in a study of shared clonotypes between healthy human individuals. The table came from immunoSEQ multiplex PCR; TCRdb's copy has only in-frame clones and leaves some out. This table holds some 630,000 clones, more than 70% found once. The specimen sequenced was memory CD4+ T cells sorted from blood. These TCRs come from a woman in her 30s in good health. CDR3s include the opening cysteine and the closing phenylalanine or tryptophan. A D gene is named only where the DNA matches it firmly. A row's size may be missing; if present it is once, few, many or a size class.

size	length	V	J	D	DNA	CDR3
NA	15	TRBV5-5	TRBJ2-3	TRBD2	TGTGCCAGCAGCGTACTAGCGACCGAAGAAGATACGCAGTATTTT	CASSVLATEEDTQYF
NA	15	TRBV19	TRBJ1-5	TRBD1	TGTGCCAGTAGTCCGGCCCGGACAGGGGATCAGCCCCAGCATTTT	CASSPARTGDQPQHF
NA	14	TRBV5-1	TRBJ2-7	NA	TGCGCCAGCAGCATTGGGACCTCGTCCCACGAGCAGTACTTC	CASSIGTSSHEQYF
NA	12	TRBV6-1	TRBJ2-7	NA	TGTGCCAGCTCCGGGACTCTCTACGAGCAGTACTTC	CASSGTLYEQYF
NA	13	TRBV7-3	TRBJ2-2	NA	TGTGCCAGCAGTACTAGCCCCACCGGGGAGCTGTTTTTT	CASSTSPTGELFF
few	14	TRBV2	TRBJ1-5	NA	TGTGCCAGCACAGACCGGGGAGGCAATCAGCCCCAGCATTTT	CASTDRGGNQPQHF
NA	15	TRBV7-2	TRBJ1-2	NA	TGTGCCAGCAAATTAGACAGGTTTTCCGCTTATGGCTACACCTTC	CASKLDRFSAYGYTF
many	12	TRBV25-1	TRBJ2-7	NA	TGTGCCAGCAGGGGTAGCTCCTACGAGCAGTACTTC	CASRGSSYEQYF
NA	16	TRBV7-6	TRBJ1-3	NA	TGTGCCAGCAGCCAGACAGGTTCGGGGACTGGAAACACCATATATTTT	CASSQTGSGTGNTIYF
NA	16	TRBV5-6	TRBJ1-4	NA	TGTGCCAGCAGCTTTTATCTCTCTGCAACTAATGAAAAACTGTTTTTT	CASSFYLSATNEKLFF
few	13	TRBV28	TRBJ1-2	TRBD1	TGTGCCAGCAGTACAGGGGGTCACTATGGCTACACCTTC	CASSTGGHYGYTF
NA	15	TRBV11-2	TRBJ2-1	NA	TGTGCCAGCAGACTGGCGGGGAACTCCTACAATGAGCAGTTCTTC	CASRLAGNSYNEQFF
NA	14	TRBV27	TRBJ1-2	NA	TGTGCCAGCAGTTTACTCGGAACGAACTATGGCTACACCTTC	CASSLLGTNYGYTF
NA	13	TRBV28	TRBJ2-7	TRBD2	TGTGCCAGCAGTTTAGGGAGGGGCTACGAGCAGTACTTC	CASSLGRGYEQYF
NA	16	TRBV7-8	TRBJ2-7	TRBD2	TGTGCCAGCAGCTTCTATGTAGCGGGAGGGCAATACGAGCAGTACTTC	CASSFYVAGGQYEQYF
NA	17	TRBV9	TRBJ1-5	NA	TGTGCCAGCAGCGTAGGATCTGTGACAGTCGCTGTTCAGCCCCAGCATTTT	CASSVGSVTVAVQPQHF
NA	14	TRBV6-1	TRBJ1-5	NA	TGTGCCAGCAGTGATGGGATTACCAATCAGCCCCAGCATTTT	CASSDGITNQPQHF
NA	14	TRBV2	TRBJ2-5	NA	TGTGCCAGCCGACATGTGGGCCCAGGAGAGACCCAGTACTTC	CASRHVGPGETQYF
once	15	TRBV27	TRBJ2-7	TRBD1	TGTGCCAGCAGGTTTCGGACAGGGGGCTCCTACGAGCAGTACTTC	CASRFRTGGSYEQYF
NA	15	TRBV19	TRBJ2-7	NA	TGTGCCAGTAGTATAAACGGTCAAACGAGGGGCGAGCAGTACTTC	CASSINGQTRGEQYF
NA	8	TRBV5-1	TRBJ1-4	NA	TGCGCCAATGGGACCGGCCGTTTT	CANGTGRF
once	13	TRBV7-9	TRBJ2-5	NA	TGTGCCAGCAGCTTAAAAGGGGGAGAGACCCAGTACTTC	CASSLKGGETQYF
NA	14	TRBV6-1	TRBJ1-2	TRBD1	TGTGCCAGCAGTGAAAGGTACAGGGGCGGTGGCTACACCTTC	CASSERYRGGGYTF
NA	11	TRBV29-1	TRBJ2-7	NA	TGCAGCGTTGTGGGGGCCTACGAGCAGTACTTC	CSVVGAYEQYF
NA	13	TRBV19	TRBJ1-5	NA	TGTGCCAGTGCAGGGCATGGCAATCAGCCCCAGCATTTT	CASAGHGNQPQHF
few	14	TRBV2	TRBJ2-2	NA	TGTGCCAGCACCCCAGGACTGAACACCGGGGAGCTGTTTTTT	CASTPGLNTGELFF
many	16	TRBV7-9	TRBJ2-6	NA	TGTGCCAGCAGCTCTAAGGGGGGCTCTGGGGCCAACGTCCTGACTTTC	CASSSKGGSGANVLTF
NA	14	TRBV7-9	TRBJ2-5	NA	TGTGCCAGCAGCTTAGATGGGGGGCCCGGGGCCCAGTACTTC	CASSLDGGPGAQYF
NA	21	TRBV28	TRBJ2-1	TRBD1	TGTGCCAGCAGTTTGGTTTATCTTTGGGGACAGGTTAATAGCTCCTACAATGAGCAGTTCTTC	CASSLVYLWGQVNSSYNEQFF
NA	15	TRBV15	TRBJ1-3	NA	TGTGCCACCAGCAGAGAAATCTTCTCTGGAAACACCATATATTTT	CATSREIFSGNTIYF
NA	15	TRBV11-3	TRBJ2-1	TRBD2	TGTGCCAGCAGCCCCGGGACTAGCGGGAAGGGTGAGCAGTTCTTC	CASSPGTSGKGEQFF
NA	14	TRBV28	TRBJ1-5	TRBD1	TGTGCCAGCAGCCCCGGGACAGGGAATCAGCCCCAGCATTTT	CASSPGTGNQPQHF
NA	15	TRBV9	TRBJ2-7	NA	TGTGCCAGCAGCGTAGGGGACACAGGTAACTACGAGCAGTACTTC	CASSVGDTGNYEQYF
NA	13	TRBV2	TRBJ2-1	TRBD2	TGTGCCAGGGGACTAGCGGGAGCGGATGAGCAGTTCTTC	CARGLAGADEQFF
NA	13	TRBV11-2	TRBJ1-2	NA	TGTGCCAGCAGCCCGGGCAGGGTGGGTGGCTACACCTTC	CASSPGRVGGYTF
few	17	TRBV5-1	TRBJ1-3	NA	TGCGCCAGCAGCTTGCGGCCCGGGAGGCACTCTGGAAACACCATATATTTT	CASSLRPGRHSGNTIYF
NA	16	TRBV5-4	TRBJ2-1	TRBD2	TGTGCCAGCAGCATAGGAGGGACTAACTCCTACAATGAGCAGTTCTTC	CASSIGGTNSYNEQFF
NA	16	TRBV7-9	TRBJ1-5	NA	TGTGCCAGCAGCTTCGGGGACGGCCGTAGCAATCAGCCCCAGCATTTT	CASSFGDGRSNQPQHF
NA	15	TRBV7-3	TRBJ2-3	TRBD2	TGTGCCAGCAGCCCACAACTAGCGGGATCTGATACGCAGTATTTT	CASSPQLAGSDTQYF
NA	15	TRBV5-5	TRBJ2-7	NA	TGTGCCAGCAGGTTCGGAAGTAGCGCCTCCTACGAGCAGTACTTC	CASRFGSSASYEQYF
NA	16	TRBV19	TRBJ2-3	TRBD2	TGTGCCAGTAGTTCCCCACTAGCGGGAGTTGGGGATACGCAGTATTTT	CASSSPLAGVGDTQYF
NA	17	TRBV7-3	TRBJ2-1	NA	TGTGCCAGCAGCTTATTGGCGACGTCACCCTCCTACAATGAGCAGTTCTTC	CASSLLATSPSYNEQFF
NA	17	TRBV4-1	TRBJ2-2	NA	TGCGCCAGCAGCCAATACCACGGGACAACGAACACCGGGGAGCTGTTTTTT	CASSQYHGTTNTGELFF
NA	14	TRBV28	TRBJ2-7	NA	TGTGCCAGCGGACTACAGGGCCCATCGGGGGAGCAGTACTTC	CASGLQGPSGEQYF
NA	14	TRBV11-2	TRBJ2-3	TRBD2	TGTGCCAGCAGAACTAGCGGGAGGGCAGATACGCAGTATTTT	CASRTSGRADTQYF
NA	14	TRBV28	TRBJ2-7	TRBD1	TGTGCCAGCAGCCCTGGGACAGAAATATACGAGCAGTACTTC	CASSPGTEIYEQYF
medium-sized	15	TRBV5-6	TRBJ1-2	TRBD1	TGTGCCAGCAGCCTGACAGGGATCTCGTGGTATGGCTACACCTTC	CASSLTGISWYGYTF
few	15	TRBV9	TRBJ2-1	NA	TGTGCCAGCAGCGTAGAGCCACATGAGGGGGATGAGCAGTTCTTC	CASSVEPHEGDEQFF
NA	16	TRBV7-9	TRBJ1-1	NA	TGTGCCAGCAGCTTAAGCAGGGGCCCCATGAACACTGAAGCTTTCTTT	CASSLSRGPMNTEAFF
few	11	TRBV20-1	TRBJ1-2	TRBD1	TGCAGTGCTAGTCGCAGGGGGCGGATCGCCTTC	CSASRRGRIAF
NA	15	TRBV21-1	TRBJ2-7	NA	TGTGCCAGCAGCAAAGATGACGGCGATTCCTACGAGCAGTACTTC	CASSKDDGDSYEQYF
NA	19	TRBV28	TRBJ2-4	NA	TGTGCCAGCATACCCCTGCTGTGGGCGGGATTACTAGCCAAAAACATTCAGTACTTC	CASIPLLWAGLLAKNIQYF